The 26 T cell receptor beta chains below all came from one sample that was sequenced in a study of control samples from healthy donors and cancer patients. The repertoire was sequenced with immunoSEQ multiplex PCR; TCRdb's copy has only in-frame clones and lacks some. The table includes about 130,000 clones, 80% to 95% detected once. The sequencing input was blood. These TCRs come from a man aged 18 to 29 in good health.

In its sample, this clone was seen once. This chain uses TRBV7-9 with TRBJ1-4; possible D gene TRBD1, 5 bases. Germline CDR1 SEHNR, CDR2 FQNEAQ (reference sequence). Trimming removed 8 bases from V and 7 bases from J, with 20 bases in between. This CDR3 comprises 15 residues. For the CDR3, the DNA is TGTGCCAGCGATTTAACCGGGGCCGGGAGTGAAAAACTGTTTTTT. Amino acid sequence: CASDLTGAGSEKLFF.

Remarks on this clone: Other DNA sequences in the sample encode the same CDR3. The chain employs TRBV30 and TRBJ1-2; D is unclear. V was shortened by 3 bases and J by 8 bases, with 13 bases between the two germline ends. CDR3 length: 12 amino acids. Germline loops: CDR1 GTSNPN, CDR2 SVGIG (reference sequence). The CDR3 region has the DNA TGTGCCTGGAGCTCAGGAGTACACGGCTACACCTTC. Protein product: CAWSSGVHGYTF.

The rearrangement joins TRBV5-1 to TRBJ2-5; 8 nucleotides match TRBD2. Trimming cost V 4 bases and J 1 base; bases outside gene matches: 6. This CDR3 spans 15 amino acids. Looked up from germline, CDR1 is SGHRS and CDR2 is YFSETQ. As DNA, the CDR3 is TGCGCCAGCAGCATGCTAGCGGGTCCCCAAGAGACCCAGTACTTC. This encodes CASSMLAGPQETQYF. The entire variable domain, with the rest obtained from reference TRBV5-1 and TRBJ2-5, is as follows: KAGVTQTPRYLIKTRGQQVTLSCSPISGHRSVSWYQQTPGQGLQFLFEYFSETQRNKGNFPGRFSGRQFSNSRSEMNVSTLELGDSALYLCASSMLAGPQETQYFGPGTRLLVL.

The chain employs TRBV10-1 and TRBJ2-1, with a tentative D call TRBD2 (6 bases). The ends were cut back, 2 bases at V and 8 bases at J, with 13 bases in the middle. CDR3 length equals 14 residues. Germline-derived CDR1 and CDR2 are WNHNN and SYGVQD (reference sequence). CDR3 sequence reads: CASSEGLSTDEQFF. CDR3 nucleotide sequence: TGCGCCAGCAGTGAGGGACTATCCACCGATGAGCAGTTCTTC.

V and J are TRBV5-1 and TRBJ1-2, with D hard to call. In germline, CDR1 is SGHRS, CDR2 YFSETQ. The CDR3 sequence is 14 residues long. V gave up 3 bases and J gave up 1 base, with 10 bases separating them. As DNA, the CDR3 is TGCGCCAGCAGCTACGGCGGACTTAACTATGGCTACACCTTC. Amino acids: CASSYGGLNYGYTF.

The chain combines TRBV7-9 with TRBJ2-7; 14 bases agree with TRBD2. Germline values: CDR1 SEHNR, CDR2 FQNEAQ (reference sequence). The ends lost 5 bases at V and 1 base at J; junction bases unmatched: 4. The CDR3 has 16 amino acids. CDR3 sequence (DNA): TGTGCCAGCAGCCCGGGACTAGCGGGGGATTCCTACGAGCAGTACTTC. This codes for CASSPGLAGDSYEQYF.

This sequence joins TRBV6-6 and TRBJ1-4, with a tentative D call TRBD1 (6 bases). This CDR3 is 15 amino acids long. Trimming took 5 bases from V and 5 from J, leaving 15 bases between them. Germline lookup yields CDR1 MNHNY and CDR2 SVGAGI (reference sequence). The CDR3 DNA reads TGTGCCAGCAGTGACCGACAGGTGGTAAATGAAAAACTGTTTTTT. This translates into CASSDRQVVNEKLFF.

The rearrangement links TRBV12-5 to TRBJ1-5; no definite D call. The CDR3 loop spans 15 amino acids. V lost 0 bases and J lost 7, with 13 bases in between. Per germline, CDR1 LGHNT and CDR2 FRNRAP. The CDR3 region has the DNA TGTGCTAGTGGTTTGGTACCGGGTTCCGTCCAGCCCCAGCATTTT. This gives the protein CASGLVPGSVQPQHF.

A few counts support this clone. V gene TRBV6-5 combines with J gene TRBJ1-6; TRBD1 agrees at 8 bases. This CDR3 comprises 15 residues. With V trimmed by 7 bases and J by 7 bases, 9 bases remained unmatched. CDR1 is MNHEY, CDR2 SVGAGI, per germline. CDR3 in amino acids: CASNTGQGGNSPLHF. The CDR3 DNA sequence: TGTGCCAGCAATACCGGACAGGGTGGGAATTCACCCCTCCACTTT.

This clone is a singleton in its sample. The V call is TRBV4-1, the J call TRBJ2-7; TRBD1 agrees at 7 bases. Germline V gene data show CDR1 as MGHRA and CDR2 as YSYEKL. V lost 5 bases, J lost 3 bases, and 1 base stayed unmatched. This CDR3 region has 12 residues. CDR3 sequence (DNA): TGCGCCAGCAGCAACAGGGGCTACGAGCAGTACTTC. Its protein product is CASSNRGYEQYF.

This clone has only a few counts. The rearrangement links TRBV4-1 to TRBJ1-4; no definite D call. The germline gives CDR1 MGHRA, CDR2 YSYEKL. The V end lost 0 bases, the J end lost 0 bases, and 2 bases lay between the germline ends. This CDR3 contains 14 residues. CDR3 region: CASSQDPTNEKLFF. DNA of the CDR3: TGCGCCAGCAGCCAAGATCCAACTAATGAAAAACTGTTTTTT.

V usage is TRBV15 and J usage is TRBJ2-1, with D perhaps matching TRBD2 (6 bases). The germline CDR1 and CDR2 sequences are LNHNV and YYDKDF (reference sequence). V gave up 8 bases and J gave up 6 bases, with 14 bases separating them. This CDR3 region has 13 residues. DNA for the CDR3: TGTGCCACCGCGGAGGGGTATGGCAATGAGCAGTTCTTC. Translated, it gives CATAEGYGNEQFF. Full variable domain (outside the CDR3, taken from reference TRBV15 and TRBJ2-1): DAMVIQNPRYQVTQFGKPVTLSCSQTLNHNVMYWYQQKSSQAPKLLFHYYDKDFNNEADTPDNFQSRRPNTSFCFLDIRSPGLGDTAMYLCATAEGYGNEQFFGPGTRLTVL.

The V gene is TRBV9, the J gene TRBJ2-5; D not certain. Trimming pared 4 bases from V and 0 bases from J, leaving 7 bases between. The CDR3 contains 13 residues. Germline CDR1 reads SGDLS; CDR2 reads YYNGEE. The CDR3: CASSPWYQETQYF. In DNA form, the CDR3 reads TGTGCCAGCAGCCCATGGTACCAAGAGACCCAGTACTTC.

The sample holds one count of this clone. The rearrangement links TRBV11-2 to TRBJ2-5, with TRBD2 matching 7 bases. The junction had 2 bases not matched to a gene; V was cut back by 2 bases and J by 5 bases. The germline gives CDR1 SGHAT, CDR2 FQNNGV. The CDR3 covers 13 residues. CDR3 DNA: TGTGCCAGCAGCTTAAGGCGGGGGGAGACCCAGTACTTC. Encoded protein: CASSLRRGETQYF.

The chain combines TRBV5-6 with TRBJ2-7; weak D call: TRBD1 (5 bases). The CDR3 runs 14 residues. The germline V and J ends were trimmed by 4 bases and 4 bases, with 15 bases remaining between them. Germline V CDR1 and CDR2: SGHDT, YYEEEE. CDR3 sequence: CASSPRQIKYEQYF. CDR3 bases: TGTGCCAGCAGCCCCCGACAGATCAAATACGAGCAGTACTTC. The whole variable domain, remainder taken from reference TRBV5-6 and TRBJ2-7, is DAGVTQSPTHLIKTRGQQVTLRCSPKSGHDTVSWYQQALGQGPQFIFQYYEEEERQRGNFPDRFSGHQFPNYSSELNVNALLLGDSALYLCASSPRQIKYEQYFGPGTRLTVT.

The chain uses TRBV7-3 and TRBJ1-1; 10 bases are shared with TRBD1. Per germline, CDR1 SGHTA and CDR2 FQGTGA. This CDR3 is built from 14 residues. Trimming cost V 6 bases and J 3 bases; bases outside gene matches: 4. CDR3 DNA: TGTGCCAGCAGTCGGACAGGGGGGGACACTGAAGCTTTCTTT. Residues: CASSRTGGDTEAFF.

About this clone: This sample includes further DNA sequences coding for the same CDR3. The rearrangement joins TRBV18 to TRBJ1-5; 9 nucleotides line up with TRBD1. J gave up 1 base and V 3 bases, and 1 base lay outside the gene matches. The germline V gene encodes CDR1 KGHSH and CDR2 LQKENI. The CDR3 extends over 15 amino acids. The CDR3 spells CASSPGTGSNQPQHF. Here the CDR3 DNA reads TGTGCCAGCTCACCGGGGACAGGGAGCAATCAGCCCCAGCATTTT.

This chain joins TRBV10-1 and TRBJ2-1; D is possibly TRBD1 or TRBD2 (5 bases each). The CDR3 is made up of 15 amino acids. Germline CDR1 and CDR2: WNHNN and SYGVQD (reference sequence). V was trimmed by 7 bases and J by 3 bases, leaving 16 bases between them. CDR3 protein: CASIPGRSSYNEQFF. The DNA of the CDR3 is TGCGCCAGCATCCCGGGACGAAGTAGCTACAATGAGCAGTTCTTC.

The J gene is TRBJ2-7, the V gene TRBV3-1 (or the pseudogene TRBV3-2); tentatively, D is TRBD2 (6 bases). Trimming cost V 1 base and J 5 bases, with 9 bases left between them. The CDR3 covers 13 residues. The germline CDR1 and CDR2 sequences are LGHDT and YNNKEL (reference sequence). The CDR3 loop is CASSQGRGNEQYF. The CDR3 DNA is TGTGCCAGCAGCCAAGGCCGGGGGAACGAGCAGTACTTC.

This clone was detected once. The CDR3 is CAWTNPGSSYEQYF. The CDR3 DNA reads as TGTGCCTGGACAAATCCGGGGAGCTCCTACGAGCAGTACTTC. This sequence joins TRBV30 and TRBJ2-7; D may be TRBD2 (5 bases). Germline loops: CDR1 GTSNPN, CDR2 SVGIG (reference sequence). This CDR3 spans 14 amino acids. V was trimmed by 4 bases and J by 0 bases, leaving 13 bases between them.

The gene calls are TRBV2 and TRBJ2-1, with D possibly being TRBD2 (6 bases). The CDR3 length is 10 residues. Trimming took 6 bases from V and 9 from J, leaving 6 bases between them. The V gene's germline CDR1 is SNHLY and CDR2 FYNNEI. The CDR3 DNA sequence: TGTGCCAGCAGGGGACTTGAGCAGTTCTTC. It yields the protein CASRGLEQFF.

Comment on this clone: The sample holds other DNA sequences that translate to the same CDR3. The chain uses TRBV5-4 and TRBJ2-5; D perhaps matches TRBD2 (5 bases). Germline V gives CDR1 SGHNT, CDR2 YYREEE (reference sequence). This CDR3 has 13 amino acids. The germline V and J ends were trimmed by 1 base and 4 bases, with 8 bases remaining between them. The CDR3 bases are TGTGCCAGCAGCTTGCGGGAACGAGAGACCCAGTACTTC. It yields the protein CASSLRERETQYF. The whole variable domain, remainder taken from reference TRBV5-4 and TRBJ2-5, is ETGVTQSPTHLIKTRGQQVTLRCSSQSGHNTVSWYQQALGQGPQFIFQYYREEENGRGNFPPRFSGLQFPNYSSELNVNALELDDSALYLCASSLRERETQYFGPGTRLLVL.

The CDR3 region is CASSRRQGSNTGELFF. The CDR3, as DNA: TGTGCCAGCAGCCGCCGACAGGGTTCCAACACCGGGGAGCTGTTTTTT. The chain recombines TRBV27 with TRBJ2-2, with 7 nucleotides matching TRBD1. This CDR3 region has 16 residues. Trimming removed 6 bases from V and 2 bases from J; junction bases left unmatched: 9. The germline gives CDR1 MNHEY, CDR2 SMNVEV (reference sequence).

The chain recombines TRBV4-1 with TRBJ1-1; no clear D gene. CDR3 length equals 15 residues. V gave up 2 bases and J gave up 3 bases, with 13 bases separating them. The germline V gene encodes CDR1 MGHRA and CDR2 YSYEKL. The CDR3 DNA sequence: TGCGCCAGCAGCCAATTAACTAGCCGCGACACTGAAGCTTTCTTT. This codes for CASSQLTSRDTEAFF.

The chain is built from TRBV7-9 and TRBJ1-2; TRBD1 might be the D (5 bases). The CDR3 sequence is 15 residues long. Germline V lookup: CDR1 SEHNR, CDR2 FQNEAQ (reference sequence). V was shortened by 1 base and J by 2 bases, with 11 bases between the two germline ends. In nucleotides, the CDR3 is TGTGCCAGCAGCTTAGGGGGACTCTCCAACTATGGCTACACCTTC. Translating gives CASSLGGLSNYGYTF.

V gene TRBV18 combines with J gene TRBJ2-1, with D maybe TRBD1 (5 bases). This CDR3 contains 16 residues. Germline V gene lookup returns CDR1 KGHSH and CDR2 LQKENI. Trimming took off 4 bases at V and 0 bases at J, with 13 bases between the two ends. The CDR3 loop is CASSLFDSSSYNEQFF. The CDR3 DNA follows: TGTGCCAGCTCACTCTTTGACAGCAGCTCCTACAATGAGCAGTTCTTC. Full variable domain (outside the CDR3, taken from reference TRBV18 and TRBJ2-1): NAGVMQNPRHLVRRRGQEARLRCSPMKGHSHVYWYRQLPEEGLKFMVYLQKENIIDESGMPKERFSAEFPKEGPSILRIQQVVRGDSAAYFCASSLFDSSSYNEQFFGPGTRLTVL.